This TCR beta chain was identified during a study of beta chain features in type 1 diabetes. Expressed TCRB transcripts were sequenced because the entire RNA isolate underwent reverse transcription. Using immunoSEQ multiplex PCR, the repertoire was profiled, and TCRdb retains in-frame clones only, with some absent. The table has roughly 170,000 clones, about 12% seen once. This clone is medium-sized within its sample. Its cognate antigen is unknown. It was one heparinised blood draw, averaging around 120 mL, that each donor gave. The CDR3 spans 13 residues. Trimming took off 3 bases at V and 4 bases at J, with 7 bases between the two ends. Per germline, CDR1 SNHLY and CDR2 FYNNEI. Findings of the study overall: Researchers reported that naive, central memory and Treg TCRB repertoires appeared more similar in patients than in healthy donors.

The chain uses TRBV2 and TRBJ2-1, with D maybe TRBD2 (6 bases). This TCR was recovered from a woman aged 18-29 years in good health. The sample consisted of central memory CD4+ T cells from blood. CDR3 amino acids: CASSEGTYNEQFF. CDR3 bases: TGTGCCAGCAGTGAGGGGACTTACAATGAGCAGTTCTTC.